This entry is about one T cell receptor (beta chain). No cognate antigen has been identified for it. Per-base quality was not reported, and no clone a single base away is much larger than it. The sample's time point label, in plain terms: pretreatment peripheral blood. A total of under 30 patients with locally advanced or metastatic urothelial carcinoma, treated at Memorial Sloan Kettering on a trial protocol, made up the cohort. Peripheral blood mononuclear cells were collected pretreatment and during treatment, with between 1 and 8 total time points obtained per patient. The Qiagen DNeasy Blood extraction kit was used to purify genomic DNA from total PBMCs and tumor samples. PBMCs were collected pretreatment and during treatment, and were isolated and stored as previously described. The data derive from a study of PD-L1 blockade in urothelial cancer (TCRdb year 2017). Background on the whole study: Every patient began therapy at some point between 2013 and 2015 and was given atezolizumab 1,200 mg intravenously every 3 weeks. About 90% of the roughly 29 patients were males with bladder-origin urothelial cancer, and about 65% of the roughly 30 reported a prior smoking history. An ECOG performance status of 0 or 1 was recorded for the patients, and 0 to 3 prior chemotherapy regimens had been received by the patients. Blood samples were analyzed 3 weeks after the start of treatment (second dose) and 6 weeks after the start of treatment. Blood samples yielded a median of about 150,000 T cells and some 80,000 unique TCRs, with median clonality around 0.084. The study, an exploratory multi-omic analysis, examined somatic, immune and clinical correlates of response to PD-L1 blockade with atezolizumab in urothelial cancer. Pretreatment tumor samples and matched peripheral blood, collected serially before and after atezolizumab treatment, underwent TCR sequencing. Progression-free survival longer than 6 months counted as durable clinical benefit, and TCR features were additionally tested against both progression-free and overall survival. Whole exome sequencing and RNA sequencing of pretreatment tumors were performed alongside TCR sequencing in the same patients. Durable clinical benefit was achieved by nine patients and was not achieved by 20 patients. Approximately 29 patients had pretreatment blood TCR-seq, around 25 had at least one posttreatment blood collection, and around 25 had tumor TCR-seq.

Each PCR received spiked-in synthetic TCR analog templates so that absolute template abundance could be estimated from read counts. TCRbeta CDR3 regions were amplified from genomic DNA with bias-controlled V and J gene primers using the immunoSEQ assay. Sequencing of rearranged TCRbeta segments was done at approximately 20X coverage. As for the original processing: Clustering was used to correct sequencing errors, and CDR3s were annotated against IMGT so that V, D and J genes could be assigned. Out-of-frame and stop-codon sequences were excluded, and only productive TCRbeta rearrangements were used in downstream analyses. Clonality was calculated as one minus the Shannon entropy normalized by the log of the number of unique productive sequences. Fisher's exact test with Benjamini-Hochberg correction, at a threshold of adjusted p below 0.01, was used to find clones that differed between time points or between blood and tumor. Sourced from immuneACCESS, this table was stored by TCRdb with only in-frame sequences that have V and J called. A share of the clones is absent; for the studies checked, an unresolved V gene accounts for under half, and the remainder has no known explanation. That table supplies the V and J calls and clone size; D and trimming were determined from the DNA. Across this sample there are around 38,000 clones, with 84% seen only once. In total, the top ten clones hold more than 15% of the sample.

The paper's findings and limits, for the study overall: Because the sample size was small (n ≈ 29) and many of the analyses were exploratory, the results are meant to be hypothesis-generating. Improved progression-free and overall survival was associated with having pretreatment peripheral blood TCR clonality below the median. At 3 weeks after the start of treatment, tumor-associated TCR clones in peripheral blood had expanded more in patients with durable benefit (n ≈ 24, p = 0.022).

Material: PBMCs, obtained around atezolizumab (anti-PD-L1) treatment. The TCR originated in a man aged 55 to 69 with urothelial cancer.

The bases are TGCGCCAGCAGCTCCGGGACTCCCAACACCGGGGAGCTGTTTTTT. The encoded protein is CASSSGTPNTGELFF. The receptor chain draws on TRBV5-1 and TRBJ2-2; D gene: possibly TRBD2, on 6 matching bases. The junction carries 11 bases between V and J, which are trimmed by 3 bases and 2 bases respectively. The CDR3 runs 15 residues from the cysteine to the phenylalanine. The sequence is cut down to CDR3 DNA, 45 bases in frame from base 1. According to the germline V gene, CDR1 reads SGHRS and CDR2 reads YFSETQ.